The 31 T cell receptor beta chains listed next were all sequenced from one sample in a study of OX40 agonist ivuxolimab in advanced cancers. TCRdb's copy holds only in-frame clones and misses some; the assay was immunoSEQ multiplex PCR. The sample has 70,000 to 95,000 clones, 90% to 95% seen once. This sample comprised CD4+ or CD8+ T cells sorted from blood, obtained in a trial of the OX40 agonist ivuxolimab. These receptors all stem from an adult with an advanced solid tumor such as melanoma, head and neck, liver or kidney cancer.

The V call is TRBV28, the J call TRBJ1-2, with TRBD1 matching over 7 bases. Germline trimming cut 6 bases from V and 8 bases from J; bases unmatched to any gene: 21. CDR1 and CDR2 from the germline V gene are MDHEN and SYDVKM. The CDR3 runs 17 residues. The DNA of the CDR3 is TGTGCCAGCAGAACCTGGGACAGCACAGGGTTCCCGCGGGGCTACACCTTC. The encoded protein is CASRTWDSTGFPRGYTF.

The table lists this clone with a few counts. V and J are TRBV4-3 and TRBJ1-5; D is unresolved. V lost 2 bases, J lost 1 base, and 9 bases lay in between. CDR1 and CDR2 from the germline V gene are LGHNA and YSLEER. CDR3 length equals 15 residues. The CDR3 DNA follows: TGCGCCAGCAGCCAATGGCGGGGAAGCAATCAGCCCCAGCATTTT. This sequence encodes CASSQWRGSNQPQHF.

V usage is TRBV7-6 and J usage is TRBJ2-7; D gene ambiguous. CDR3 length: 14 residues. Germline V gene sequence: CDR1 SGHVS, CDR2 FNYEAQ. V was trimmed by 5 bases and J by 0 bases, leaving 11 bases between them. CDR3 amino acids: CASSPRGLSYEQYF. CDR3 in DNA: TGTGCCAGCAGCCCGCGAGGTCTCTCCTACGAGCAGTACTTC. Full variable domain (rest looked up from reference TRBV7-6 and TRBJ2-7): GAGVSQSPRYKVTKRGQDVALRCDPISGHVSLYWYRQALGQGPEFLTYFNYEAQQDKSGLPNDRFSAERPEGSISTLTIQRTEQRDSAMYRCASSPRGLSYEQYFGPGTRLTVT.

The rearrangement links TRBV27 to TRBJ2-7; D tentatively fits TRBD1 or TRBD2 (5 bases each). The V gene lost 8 bases and the J gene lost 0 bases, with 14 bases spanning the gap. This CDR3 spans 14 amino acids. Per the germline V gene, CDR1 is MNHEY and CDR2 is SMNVEV (reference sequence). CDR3 sequence: CASWQGVSSYEQYF. CDR3 nucleotide sequence: TGTGCCAGCTGGCAGGGAGTCAGCTCCTACGAGCAGTACTTC.

This chain links TRBV6-5 with TRBJ1-4; D unclear. V was shortened by 5 bases and J by 1 base, with 8 bases between the two germline ends. This CDR3 is built from 14 residues. Looked up from germline, CDR1 is MNHEY and CDR2 is SVGAGI. The CDR3 region is CASSTGQTNEKLFF. As DNA, the CDR3 is TGTGCCAGCAGTACCGGGCAAACTAATGAAAAACTGTTTTTT.

The rearrangement joins TRBV15 to TRBJ2-1; D is unclear. Germline lookup yields CDR1 LNHNV and CDR2 YYDKDF (reference sequence). Trimming cost V 0 bases and J 0 bases, with 9 bases left between them. This CDR3 has 16 residues. This chain's CDR3 is CATSRERRSSYNEQFF. In DNA, the CDR3 is TGTGCCACCAGCAGAGAGAGGCGGAGCTCCTACAATGAGCAGTTCTTC.

CDR3 DNA sequence: TGCAGTGCTGAAGGGACAGGGGCCTACACCTTC. It is translated as CSAEGTGAYTF. This chain uses TRBV20-1 with TRBJ1-2, with 10 bases matching TRBD1. CDR1 is DFQATT and CDR2 is SNEGSKA in the germline V gene (reference sequence). The CDR3 sequence is 11 residues long. Unmatched junction bases numbered 4, after V lost 5 bases and J lost 10 bases.

This chain connects TRBV2 to TRBJ2-3; D not certain. Germline V gives CDR1 SNHLY, CDR2 FYNNEI. The CDR3 spans 13 residues. The germline V and J ends were trimmed by 6 bases and 3 bases, with 10 bases remaining between them. The CDR3 region has the DNA TGTGCCAGCAGGGCGCTGGGGACAGATACGCAGTATTTT. The encoded protein is CASRALGTDTQYF.

This sequence joins TRBV5-5 and TRBJ2-2; either TRBD1 or TRBD2 may supply D (5 bases each). Germline V gene data show CDR1 as SGHKS and CDR2 as YYEKEE (reference sequence). The CDR3 is 16 amino acids. Between the trimmed V and J ends, which lost 4 bases and 3 bases, there was a span of 16 bases. CDR3 bases: TGTGCCAGCAGCGGCTCTGGGGGACCCGACACCGGGGAGCTGTTTTTT. It translates to CASSGSGGPDTGELFF.

J is TRBJ2-7 and V is TRBV5-1; D unresolved. The V end was cut by 4 bases, the J end by 7 bases, with 18 bases between. Germline CDR1 is SGHRS and CDR2 is YFSETQ. This CDR3 has 14 residues. Here the CDR3 DNA reads TGCGCCAGCAGCGGCCCGGACGCCCTACTTGAGCAGTACTTC. Its protein is CASSGPDALLEQYF. The full variable domain, with the rest looked up from reference TRBV5-1 and TRBJ2-7, is KAGVTQTPRYLIKTRGQQVTLSCSPISGHRSVSWYQQTPGQGLQFLFEYFSETQRNKGNFPGRFSGRQFSNSRSEMNVSTLELGDSALYLCASSGPDALLEQYFGPGTRLTVT.

The gene calls are TRBV27 and TRBJ2-5; the match to TRBD2 covers 7 bases. The end of the DNA is better explained by TRBJ2-7, so the J call may be wrong. The CDR3 runs to 14 residues. Germline V gives CDR1 MNHEY, CDR2 SMNVEV (reference sequence). CDR3 nucleotide sequence: TGTGCCAGCAGTTTAAGCGGGAACTCCTACGAGCAGTACTTC. Encoded protein: CASSLSGNSYEQYF.

The V call is TRBV11-2, the J call TRBJ2-7; TRBD1 agrees at 8 bases. Germline V gives CDR1 SGHAT, CDR2 FQNNGV. This CDR3 spans 14 amino acids. The V and J ends lost 8 bases and 1 base, in that order; junction bases with no gene match: 7. The CDR3 reads CASGSGQDSYEQYF. The CDR3 DNA follows: TGTGCCAGCGGCTCGGGACAGGATTCCTACGAGCAGTACTTC.

On this clone: Germline is not matched at one junction end, which may reflect a read error. The V call is TRBV9, the J call TRBJ2-1; D ambiguous. This CDR3 spans 16 amino acids. Germline CDR1 is SGDLS and CDR2 is YYNGEE. DNA of the CDR3: TGTGCCAGCAGCGATCCCCCGTCCGCCGCATACAATAAGCAGTTCTTC. It translates to CASSDPPSAAYNKQFF. Full variable domain (outside the CDR3, taken from reference TRBV9 and TRBJ2-1): DSGVTQTPKHLITATGQRVTLRCSPRSGDLSVYWYQQSLDQGLQFLIQYYNGEERAKGNILERFSAQQFPDLHSELNLSSLELGDSALYFCASSDPPSAAYNKQFFGPGTRLTVL.

The chain has TRBV14 and TRBJ1-1; the match to TRBD1 covers 10 bases. V dropped 0 bases and J dropped 4; count of bases not matched to a gene: 8. Germline V gives CDR1 SGHDN, CDR2 FVKESK. This CDR3 has 17 amino acids. The CDR3 loop is CASSQDKTGTGVTEAFF. The CDR3 DNA follows: TGTGCCAGCAGCCAAGATAAGACCGGGACAGGGGTCACTGAAGCTTTCTTT. The full variable domain, in which reference TRBV14 and TRBJ1-1 provide the parts outside the CDR3, is EAGVTQFPSHSVIEKGQTVTLRCDPISGHDNLYWYRRVMGKEIKFLLHFVKESKQDESGMPNNRFLAERTGGTYSTLKVQPAELEDSGVYFCASSQDKTGTGVTEAFFGQGTRLTVV.

The chain recombines TRBV4-3 with TRBJ2-1, with TRBD2 matching over 9 bases. The CDR3 contains 16 residues. V was pared by 0 bases and J by 3 bases, with 3 bases of the junction left unmatched. Germline V gene data show CDR1 as LGHNA and CDR2 as YSLEER. The CDR3: CASSQDGTSSYNEQFF. DNA for the CDR3: TGCGCCAGCAGCCAAGATGGGACTAGCAGCTACAATGAGCAGTTCTTC.

The rearrangement uses TRBV25-1 and TRBJ2-1, with D possibly TRBD1 on 5 matching bases. Germline V gives CDR1 MGHDK, CDR2 SYGVNS. This CDR3 comprises 15 residues. The germline V and J ends were trimmed by 2 bases and 3 bases, with 11 bases remaining between them. The CDR3 DNA reads as TGTGCCAGCAGTGAAGAAGAGACAGACTACAATGAGCAGTTCTTC. It is translated as CASSEEETDYNEQFF.

The rearrangement uses TRBV28 and TRBJ1-2; 9 bases fit TRBD1. Germline loops: CDR1 MDHEN, CDR2 SYDVKM. After removal of 5 bases from V and 7 bases from J, the junction contained 8 bases not matched to a gene. The CDR3 contains 14 residues. CDR3 region: CASSLLGQGLGYTF. The CDR3 DNA follows: TGTGCCAGCAGTCTGCTGGGACAGGGACTTGGCTACACCTTC.

The chain's CDR3 is CASSPGSYEQYF. The CDR3 DNA is TGTGCCAGCAGCCCAGGCTCCTACGAGCAGTACTTC. The chain joins TRBV7-9 to TRBJ2-7; D gene ambiguous. The length of the CDR3 is 12 residues. V was trimmed by 5 bases and J by 0 bases, leaving 5 bases between them. The germline CDR1 and CDR2 sequences are SEHNR and FQNEAQ (reference sequence). Drawing the rest from reference TRBV7-9 and TRBJ2-7, the complete variable domain is DTGVSQNPRHKITKRGQNVTFRCDPISEHNRLYWYRQTLGQGPEFLTYFQNEAQLEKSRLLSDRFSAERPKGSFSTLEIQRTEQGDSAMYLCASSPGSYEQYFGPGTRLTVT.

The gene calls are TRBV7-3 and TRBJ1-2, with unresolved D. V was clipped by 5 bases and J by 2 bases, with 15 bases between them. The CDR3 runs to 15 residues. CDR1 is SGHTA, CDR2 FQGTGA, per germline. For the CDR3, the DNA is TGTGCCAGCAGCCCGGCTCCCTTAACCAACTATGGCTACACCTTC. It is translated as CASSPAPLTNYGYTF.

This rearrangement joins TRBV7-2 to TRBJ2-7; TRBD2 aligns across 9 bases. CDR3 length equals 15 residues. The germline gives CDR1 SGHTA, CDR2 FQGNSA. With 5 bases clipped from V and 0 bases from J, the junction kept 5 bases outside the gene matches. CDR3 sequence: CASSQTSGPSYEQYF. The CDR3, as DNA: TGTGCCAGCAGCCAAACTAGCGGGCCCTCCTACGAGCAGTACTTC.

The V and J genes are TRBV4-1 and TRBJ2-1; D ambiguous. In germline, CDR1 is MGHRA, CDR2 YSYEKL. Trimming took 0 bases from V and 5 from J, leaving 17 bases between them. The length of the CDR3 is 17 residues. The CDR3 loop is CASSQEGSLSVHNEQFF. The CDR3 bases are TGCGCCAGCAGCCAAGAGGGGTCACTGTCGGTACACAATGAGCAGTTCTTC.

This chain joins TRBV13 and TRBJ2-2; D is unclear. Trimming took 5 bases from V and 1 from J, leaving 5 bases between them. This CDR3 is 13 amino acids long. The germline gives CDR1 PRHDT, CDR2 FYEKMQ (reference sequence). The CDR3 protein is CASSLGNTGELFF. Here the CDR3 DNA reads TGTGCCAGCAGCCTCGGGAACACCGGGGAGCTGTTTTTT.

This chain joins TRBV7-9 and TRBJ2-1; no firm D call. Trimming removed 5 bases from V and 8 bases from J, with 13 bases in between. The germline CDR1 and CDR2 sequences are SEHNR and FQNEAQ (reference sequence). The CDR3 spans 13 residues. The CDR3 DNA follows: TGTGCCAGCAGCCCGCGCCTGGCCGATGAGCAGTTCTTC. It yields the protein CASSPRLADEQFF.

The gene calls are TRBV6-1 and TRBJ2-2; D ambiguous. From germline, CDR1 is MNHNS and CDR2 SASEGT. The CDR3 consists of 14 residues. V lost 0 bases and J 4 bases, leaving 6 bases between the germline ends. The CDR3 nucleotides are TGTGCCAGCAGTGAAGCTGTATTCACCGGGGAGCTGTTTTTT. Translation: CASSEAVFTGELFF.

The chain carries TRBV29-1 and TRBJ1-4; unclear D gene. V dropped 4 bases and J dropped 11 bases, with 8 bases sitting between them. The CDR3 extends over 10 amino acids. CDR1 is SQVTM, CDR2 ANQGSEA, per germline. The CDR3 DNA follows: TGCAGCGTTGTAGGAGATAAACTGTTTTTT. As protein: CSVVGDKLFF.

The chain has TRBV7-9 and TRBJ1-2; tentatively, D is TRBD1 (6 bases). The CDR3 spans 15 residues. From germline, CDR1 is SEHNR and CDR2 FQNEAQ (reference sequence). The germline V and J ends were trimmed by 4 bases and 4 bases, with 16 bases remaining between them. The CDR3 nucleotides are TGTGCCAGCAGCTCTCCCCTACAGGGTATCTATGGCTACACCTTC. Its protein is CASSSPLQGIYGYTF.

The V call is TRBV5-8, the J call TRBJ2-2, with TRBD2 matching 7 bases. V gave up 6 bases and J gave up 2 bases; unmatched junction bases: 7. In germline, CDR1 is SGHTS, CDR2 YDEGEE. CDR3 length equals 15 residues. This CDR3 reads CASTRLAQNTGELFF. The CDR3 DNA reads TGTGCCAGCACCCGACTAGCCCAAAACACCGGGGAGCTGTTTTTT.

The CDR3 sequence: CASSIWASSANYGYTF. DNA for the CDR3: TGTGCCAGTAGTATCTGGGCCTCATCGGCTAACTATGGCTACACCTTC. The V call is TRBV19, the J call TRBJ1-2; D remains unclear. Trimming removed 3 bases at V and 0 bases at J, with 14 bases between. This CDR3 region has 16 residues. Germline V gene lookup returns CDR1 LNHDA and CDR2 SQIVND (reference sequence).

This sequence joins TRBV7-3 and TRBJ2-1, with a tentative D call TRBD1 (6 bases). Trimming pared 4 bases from V and 5 bases from J, leaving 15 bases between. This CDR3 region has 15 residues. Per germline, CDR1 SGHTA and CDR2 FQGTGA. CDR3 bases: TGTGCCAGCAGCTCCATCCGGGACACCCACAATGAGCAGTTCTTC. The encoded protein is CASSSIRDTHNEQFF.

The genes are TRBV13 and TRBJ2-7; 7 nucleotides match TRBD2. CDR3 length: 14 residues. V was clipped by 5 bases and J by 4 bases; unmatched bases: 8. The germline gives CDR1 PRHDT, CDR2 FYEKMQ (reference sequence). The CDR3 is CASSLGGRGYEQYF. The CDR3 DNA reads as TGTGCCAGCAGCCTCGGCGGGAGAGGGTACGAGCAGTACTTC.

This chain joins TRBV28 and TRBJ2-3; 10 nucleotides line up with TRBD1. Germline V gives CDR1 MDHEN, CDR2 SYDVKM. The CDR3 spans 17 residues. The J segment lost 0 bases and the V segment lost 4 bases, leaving 7 bases of the junction unmatched. As DNA, the CDR3 is TGTGCCAGCAGTTCTTTCCGGGACAGGGGAAGCACAGATACGCAGTATTTT. As protein: CASSSFRDRGSTDTQYF.